This TCR beta chain was recorded in a study of T cell clones after liver transplantation. Study context: Samples came from ITN030ST, which attempted immunosuppression withdrawal within 2 years of liver transplantation. Findings of the study overall: Low donor cell numbers restricted donor-reactive repertoire measurement in two subjects.

Trimming removed 2 bases from V and 4 bases from J, with 10 bases in between. Germline V CDR1 and CDR2: SGHRS, YFSETQ. The CDR3 has 15 amino acids. Method: immunoSEQ multiplex PCR; TCRdb's copy keeps in-frame clones and lacks some. The top ten hold about 8.5% of the sample, which has nearly 55,000 clones, approximately 84% seen once. On this clone: The antigen remains undetermined.

The chain is built from TRBV5-1 and TRBJ2-6, with D possibly matching TRBD1 (5 bases). The source of this sequence is a human donor who received a liver transplant. Sequencing was performed on CD4+ T cells from blood, taken before liver transplant. CDR3 residues: CASSLQDPGANVLTF. CDR3 DNA sequence: TGCGCCAGCAGCTTACAGGATCCCGGGGCCAACGTCCTGACTTTC.